Presented here are 11 T cell receptor beta chains from one specimen sequenced in a study of long-term antiretroviral therapy in people with HIV. Survey-level immunoSEQ v3.0 assays were run. Clones were sequenced by immunoSEQ multiplex PCR, and TCRdb holds only the in-frame ones, with some missing. The sample shows around 23,000 clones, 81% of them seen only once. Sequenced here: unsorted PBMCs, sampled 4.4 years after starting antiretroviral therapy. These receptors were collected from a man under 40 with HIV.

The rearrangement uses TRBV6-1 and TRBJ1-2; D is undetermined. The CDR3 is made up of 12 amino acids. Germline loops: CDR1 MNHNS, CDR2 SASEGT. V lost 8 bases to trimming and J lost 7 bases, with 14 bases between them. CDR3 protein: CASHLPESGYTF. CDR3 bases: TGTGCCAGCCATCTGCCGGAGAGTGGCTACACCTTC.

The V and J genes are TRBV27 and TRBJ1-2, with D hard to call. V lost 3 bases and J 2 bases, leaving 7 bases between the germline ends. From germline, CDR1 is MNHEY and CDR2 SMNVEV (reference sequence). The CDR3 runs 13 residues. The CDR3 loop is CASSFGINYGYTF. The CDR3 DNA reads TGTGCCAGCAGTTTTGGCATCAACTATGGCTACACCTTC.

CDR3 nucleotide sequence: TGTGCCAGCAGCTTAGCGACAGGGGGGAATCAGCCCCAGCATTTT. Translation: CASSLATGGNQPQHF. The V gene is TRBV7-2, the J gene TRBJ1-5, with 9 bases aligning to TRBD1. J was trimmed by 4 bases and V by 0 bases; bases with no gene match: 1. The CDR3 loop spans 15 amino acids. Germline-derived CDR1 and CDR2 are SGHTA and FQGNSA.

The chain joins TRBV19 to TRBJ2-1, with D perhaps TRBD1 (6 bases). This CDR3 spans 12 amino acids. Per the germline V gene, CDR1 is LNHDA and CDR2 is SQIVND (reference sequence). V gave up 10 bases and J gave up 4 bases, with 11 bases separating them. The CDR3 spells CATGQSYNEQFF. CDR3 DNA: TGTGCCACCGGACAGTCGTACAATGAGCAGTTCTTC.

The rearrangement links TRBV9 to TRBJ2-1; D gene uncertain. Trimming stripped 7 bases from V and 5 bases from J, with 7 bases between. The CDR3 has 11 amino acids. CDR1 is SGDLS and CDR2 is YYNGEE in the germline V gene. This chain's CDR3 is CASGVDNEQFF. The CDR3 nucleotides read TGTGCCAGCGGGGTCGACAATGAGCAGTTCTTC.

The V and J genes are TRBV5-4 and TRBJ1-1; 11 bases are shared with TRBD1. This CDR3 contains 14 residues. Germline V CDR1 and CDR2: SGHNT, YYREEE (reference sequence). Trimming took 5 bases from V and 7 from J; bases not matched to a gene: 7. This CDR3 reads CASRSPGQGVEAFF. The CDR3, as DNA: TGTGCCAGCAGATCTCCGGGACAGGGGGTTGAAGCTTTCTTT.

This chain links TRBV5-1 with TRBJ2-7, with a possible D match to TRBD2 (6 bases). This CDR3 contains 14 residues. Deletions cut 1 base from V and 5 bases from J, with 13 bases between. CDR1 and CDR2 from the germline V gene are SGHRS and YFSETQ. In DNA form, the CDR3 reads TGCGCCAGCAGCTTGAGTACGGGGGTGGACGAGCAGTACTTC. Protein: CASSLSTGVDEQYF.

The J gene is TRBJ1-5, the V gene TRBV2, with D maybe TRBD1 (6 bases). Trimming stripped 7 bases from V and 6 bases from J, with 16 bases between. Germline V gene data show CDR1 as SNHLY and CDR2 as FYNNEI. CDR3 length: 14 amino acids. The CDR3 nucleotides are TGTGCCAGCACTCAAGGGGGGCAAGGTCAGCCCCAGCATTTT. It yields the protein CASTQGGQGQPQHF.

This clone was observed a handful of times. V usage is TRBV13 and J usage is TRBJ1-2; TRBD1 aligns across 9 bases. The V and J ends lost 0 bases and 4 bases, in that order; junction bases with no gene match: 3. Germline V gene data show CDR1 as PRHDT and CDR2 as FYEKMQ (reference sequence). The CDR3 covers 15 residues. In DNA, the CDR3 is TGTGCCAGCAGCTTAGGGGGACAGGGTTTCTATGGCTACACCTTC. Translation gives CASSLGGQGFYGYTF.

The chain employs TRBV7-9 and TRBJ1-1, with D unclear. The germline V gene has CDR1 SEHNR and CDR2 FQNEAQ (reference sequence). The CDR3 extends over 14 amino acids. V was pared by 5 bases and J by 4 bases, with 14 bases between. The CDR3 spells CASSAKDGLTEAFF. CDR3 nucleotides: TGTGCCAGCAGCGCCAAGGACGGCCTCACTGAAGCTTTCTTT.

The rearrangement links TRBV7-9 to TRBJ1-2; a possible D gene is TRBD1 (5 bases). The V gene's germline CDR1 is SEHNR and CDR2 FQNEAQ (reference sequence). V was clipped by 8 bases and J by 4 bases, with 14 bases between them. The CDR3 loop spans 13 amino acids. The CDR3 coding sequence is TGTGCCAGCCTAGCGGATGGGGGCTATGGCTACACCTTC. This translates into CASLADGGYGYTF.